The 22 T cell receptor beta chains in this list originate from one sample, sequenced in a study of shared clonotypes between healthy human individuals. Sequencing was performed with immunoSEQ multiplex PCR; in TCRdb, only in-frame clones are kept and a portion is missing. The top ten clones hold approximately 0.4% of a sample with approximately 2.1 million clones, 85% to 95% of them seen once. The sample was naive CD4+ T cells from PBMCs. Subset: CD45RA+ positively selected. The receptors were gathered from a man between 18 and 35 years old in good health. Some clones in this sample may be carry-over from other donors' samples.

The chain employs TRBV29-1 and TRBJ2-2; D is possibly TRBD2 (7 bases). The CDR3 spans 13 residues. The V gene's germline CDR1 is SQVTM and CDR2 ANQGSEA. Between the trimmed V and J ends, which lost 6 bases and 4 bases, there was a span of 12 bases. CDR3 sequence: CSVGGGTTGELFF. The CDR3 nucleotides are TGCAGCGTGGGCGGGGGCACCACCGGGGAGCTGTTTTTT.

V gene TRBV5-4 combines with J gene TRBJ2-7; tentative D call: TRBD2 (6 bases). The CDR3 runs 18 residues. Germline lookup yields CDR1 SGHNT and CDR2 YYREEE (reference sequence). Trimming removed 2 bases from V and 4 bases from J, with 25 bases in between. CDR3 in DNA: TGTGCCAGCAGCTTAAAATGGGCGGGGAGCGCGAGCGGATACGAGCAGTACTTC. It codes for CASSLKWAGSASGYEQYF.

The genes are TRBV20-1 and TRBJ2-3; no clear D. CDR3 length: 11 amino acids. Germline CDR1 is DFQATT and CDR2 is SNEGSKA (reference sequence). Trimming removed 6 bases at V and 4 bases at J, with 8 bases between. The CDR3 is CSAFGADTQYF. In nucleotides, the CDR3 is TGCAGTGCCTTCGGTGCAGATACGCAGTATTTT.

This clone has just one count. The chain links TRBV27 to TRBJ2-7; TRBD1 is a possible D gene (6 bases). This CDR3 has 16 amino acids. Germline values: CDR1 MNHEY, CDR2 SMNVEV (reference sequence). V was clipped by 6 bases and J by 0 bases, with 18 bases between them. CDR3 bases: TGTGCCAGCAGGGAGTCCTACAGGGCCCTCTCCTACGAGCAGTACTTC. It encodes CASRESYRALSYEQYF.

This chain uses TRBV5-1 with TRBJ2-1; a possible D gene is TRBD2 (5 bases). The V gene lost 0 bases and the J gene lost 8 bases, with 24 bases spanning the gap. The length of the CDR3 is 18 residues. Looked up from germline, CDR1 is SGHRS and CDR2 is YFSETQ. CDR3 residues: CASSLVVFAASNEDEQFF. CDR3 nucleotides: TGCGCCAGCAGCTTGGTGGTGTTCGCGGCTAGCAATGAGGATGAGCAGTTCTTC. The full variable domain, with the rest looked up from reference TRBV5-1 and TRBJ2-1, is KAGVTQTPRYLIKTRGQQVTLSCSPISGHRSVSWYQQTPGQGLQFLFEYFSETQRNKGNFPGRFSGRQFSNSRSEMNVSTLELGDSALYLCASSLVVFAASNEDEQFFGPGTRLTVL.

The genes are TRBV5-1 and TRBJ2-7; 7 nucleotides agree with TRBD1. The CDR3 consists of 14 residues. V was clipped by 1 base and J by 5 bases; unmatched bases: 6. Germline lookup yields CDR1 SGHRS and CDR2 YFSETQ. The CDR3 DNA reads as TGCGCCAGCAGCTTGTCTTCCGGGACAGACGAGCAGTACTTC. Translating it yields CASSLSSGTDEQYF.

V and J are TRBV2 and TRBJ1-5, with D tentatively TRBD1 (5 bases). V lost 7 bases and J lost 1, with 14 bases in between. Per the germline V gene, CDR1 is SNHLY and CDR2 is FYNNEI. The length of the CDR3 is 15 residues. As DNA, the CDR3 is TGTGCCAGCAATCAGGAGGGGATCAGCAATCAGCCCCAGCATTTT. Translation: CASNQEGISNQPQHF.

The chain carries TRBV7-2 and TRBJ2-7; 7 bases agree with TRBD1. This CDR3 has 14 amino acids. V shed 3 bases, J shed 2 bases, and the junction held 4 bases outside the gene matches. Germline lookup yields CDR1 SGHTA and CDR2 FQGNSA. CDR3: CASSFTRGPYEQYF. The DNA of the CDR3 is TGTGCCAGCAGCTTCACTAGGGGGCCCTACGAGCAGTACTTC.

The rearrangement links TRBV2 to TRBJ1-1, with D possibly matching TRBD1 (5 bases). V was cut by 7 bases and J by 4 bases, with 19 bases left in between. The CDR3 spans 15 residues. CDR1 SNHLY and CDR2 FYNNEI come from the germline V gene. DNA of the CDR3: TGTGCCAGCAAGAACAGGAAAGGAGGTGGCACTGAAGCTTTCTTT. Translated, it gives CASKNRKGGGTEAFF.

As DNA, the CDR3 is TGTGCCAGCAGTGACGAAATGAACACTGAAGCTTTCTTT. The encoded protein is CASSDEMNTEAFF. This chain links TRBV2 with TRBJ1-1, with unresolved D. CDR1 is SNHLY and CDR2 is FYNNEI in the germline V gene. The CDR3 runs to 13 residues. Trimming removed 3 bases at V and 0 bases at J, with 5 bases between.

This sequence joins TRBV14 and TRBJ2-7; D perhaps matches TRBD2 (7 bases). The CDR3 extends over 14 amino acids. Trimming took 4 bases from V and 3 from J, leaving 13 bases between them. The germline V gene has CDR1 SGHDN and CDR2 FVKESK. This CDR3 reads CASSPTGLDYEQYF. DNA of the CDR3: TGTGCCAGCAGCCCGACAGGACTAGACTACGAGCAGTACTTC. Drawing the rest from reference TRBV14 and TRBJ2-7, the complete variable domain is EAGVTQFPSHSVIEKGQTVTLRCDPISGHDNLYWYRRVMGKEIKFLLHFVKESKQDESGMPNNRFLAERTGGTYSTLKVQPAELEDSGVYFCASSPTGLDYEQYFGPGTRLTVT.

The rearrangement uses TRBV7-4 and TRBJ1-4; D is perhaps TRBD1 (5 bases). V gave up 5 bases and J gave up 0 bases, with 13 bases separating them. CDR3 size: 16 residues. Germline CDR1 SGHVT, CDR2 SQSDAQ. The CDR3 sequence is CASSTGTAPTNEKLFF. CDR3 nucleotide sequence: TGTGCCAGCAGCACCGGGACGGCGCCAACTAATGAAAAACTGTTTTTT.

The chain links TRBV7-3 to TRBJ1-5; 8 nucleotides align to TRBD1. The germline CDR1 and CDR2 sequences are SGHTA and FQGTGA. V trimming: 6 bases; J trimming: 2 bases; junction bases outside the gene matches: 6. The CDR3 is made up of 15 amino acids. As DNA, the CDR3 is TGTGCCAGCAGGCAGACGACAGGGGGCAATCAGCCCCAGCATTTT. Protein: CASRQTTGGNQPQHF.

The rearrangement links TRBV27 to TRBJ2-1; either TRBD1 or TRBD2 may fit D (6 bases each). Germline V gene sequence: CDR1 MNHEY, CDR2 SMNVEV (reference sequence). Trimming took off 4 bases at V and 8 bases at J, with 27 bases between the two ends. The CDR3 loop spans 18 amino acids. The CDR3 sequence is CASSSTGFYAGFRDEQFF. CDR3 nucleotides: TGTGCCAGCAGTTCGACAGGTTTCTATGCGGGATTTCGGGATGAGCAGTTCTTC.

This chain joins TRBV5-1 and TRBJ2-5, with TRBD2 identical over 9 bases. From germline, CDR1 is SGHRS and CDR2 YFSETQ. J lost 5 bases, V lost 4 bases, and 15 bases had no gene match. There are 17 residues in the CDR3. CDR3 sequence (DNA): TGCGCCAGCAGCCCAGACGGTAGCGGGAGCATGAGGGAGACCCAGTACTTC. Translated: CASSPDGSGSMRETQYF.

This chain links TRBV11-2 with TRBJ2-7; 10 positions agree with TRBD2. V lost 2 bases and J lost 4; bases outside the gene matches: 11. From germline, CDR1 is SGHAT and CDR2 FQNNGV. The CDR3 is made up of 17 amino acids. CDR3 in DNA: TGTGCCAGCAGCTTATCTACTAGCGGGGCTAAAATTTACGAGCAGTACTTC. Amino acids: CASSLSTSGAKIYEQYF. The full variable domain, in which reference TRBV11-2 and TRBJ2-7 provide the parts outside the CDR3, is EAGVAQSPRYKIIEKRQSVAFWCNPISGHATLYWYQQILGQGPKLLIQFQNNGVVDDSQLPKDRFSAERLKGVDSTLKIQPAKLEDSAVYLCASSLSTSGAKIYEQYFGPGTRLTVT.

The chain combines TRBV6-5 with TRBJ1-1; no clear D. The CDR3 consists of 12 residues. The germline V and J ends were trimmed by 8 bases and 4 bases, with 11 bases remaining between them. Germline loops: CDR1 MNHEY, CDR2 SVGAGI. CDR3 amino acids: CASAEVPTEAFF. The CDR3 DNA sequence: TGTGCCAGCGCAGAGGTGCCCACTGAAGCTTTCTTT.

This clone was recorded once. The chain carries TRBV4-2 and TRBJ2-1; 10 bases are shared with TRBD2. Germline lookup yields CDR1 LGHNA and CDR2 YNFKEQ. CDR3 size: 15 residues. Losses at the gene ends were 7 bases for V and 3 bases for J; bases not matched to a gene: 6. The CDR3 DNA reads as TGTGCCAGCACCTCTAGCGGGAGTAACTACAATGAGCAGTTCTTC. Protein sequence: CASTSSGSNYNEQFF.

This rearrangement joins TRBV29-1 to TRBJ1-2, with a possible D match to TRBD1 (5 bases). Germline lookup yields CDR1 SQVTM and CDR2 ANQGSEA. CDR3 size: 14 residues. V was shortened by 6 bases and J by 8 bases, with 22 bases between the two germline ends. CDR3 region: CSVLATMDKGGYTF. The CDR3, as DNA: TGCAGCGTCCTCGCCACGATGGACAAGGGGGGCTACACCTTC.

The genes are TRBV11-2 and TRBJ2-3; a possible D gene is TRBD2 (5 bases). CDR3 size: 14 residues. V dropped 5 bases and J dropped 5 bases, with 14 bases sitting between them. Germline V gene data show CDR1 as SGHAT and CDR2 as FQNNGV. CDR3 region: CASSVAGPQDTQYF. In DNA form, the CDR3 reads TGTGCCAGCAGCGTCGCGGGCCCCCAAGATACGCAGTATTTT. The complete variable domain, with remaining parts taken from reference TRBV11-2 and TRBJ2-3, reads EAGVAQSPRYKIIEKRQSVAFWCNPISGHATLYWYQQILGQGPKLLIQFQNNGVVDDSQLPKDRFSAERLKGVDSTLKIQPAKLEDSAVYLCASSVAGPQDTQYFGPGTRLTVL.

The genes are TRBV7-9 and TRBJ2-7; no definite D call. Germline loops: CDR1 SEHNR, CDR2 FQNEAQ (reference sequence). CDR3 size: 12 residues. Trimming took 4 bases from V and 3 from J, leaving 7 bases between them. The CDR3 DNA sequence: TGTGCCAGCAGCTCCGAAGACTACGAGCAGTACTTC. This translates into CASSSEDYEQYF. The full variable domain, in which reference TRBV7-9 and TRBJ2-7 provide the parts outside the CDR3, is DTGVSQNPRHKITKRGQNVTFRCDPISEHNRLYWYRQTLGQGPEFLTYFQNEAQLEKSRLLSDRFSAERPKGSFSTLEIQRTEQGDSAMYLCASSSEDYEQYFGPGTRLTVT.

This chain joins TRBV5-5 and TRBJ2-7; possible D gene TRBD1, 5 bases. The CDR3 totals 14 residues. Germline-derived CDR1 and CDR2 are SGHKS and YYEKEE (reference sequence). The ends were cut back, 3 bases at V and 1 base at J, with 11 bases in the middle. DNA for the CDR3: TGTGCCAGCAGCTCGGTGGCAGGGTCCTACGAGCAGTACTTC. Encoded protein: CASSSVAGSYEQYF.